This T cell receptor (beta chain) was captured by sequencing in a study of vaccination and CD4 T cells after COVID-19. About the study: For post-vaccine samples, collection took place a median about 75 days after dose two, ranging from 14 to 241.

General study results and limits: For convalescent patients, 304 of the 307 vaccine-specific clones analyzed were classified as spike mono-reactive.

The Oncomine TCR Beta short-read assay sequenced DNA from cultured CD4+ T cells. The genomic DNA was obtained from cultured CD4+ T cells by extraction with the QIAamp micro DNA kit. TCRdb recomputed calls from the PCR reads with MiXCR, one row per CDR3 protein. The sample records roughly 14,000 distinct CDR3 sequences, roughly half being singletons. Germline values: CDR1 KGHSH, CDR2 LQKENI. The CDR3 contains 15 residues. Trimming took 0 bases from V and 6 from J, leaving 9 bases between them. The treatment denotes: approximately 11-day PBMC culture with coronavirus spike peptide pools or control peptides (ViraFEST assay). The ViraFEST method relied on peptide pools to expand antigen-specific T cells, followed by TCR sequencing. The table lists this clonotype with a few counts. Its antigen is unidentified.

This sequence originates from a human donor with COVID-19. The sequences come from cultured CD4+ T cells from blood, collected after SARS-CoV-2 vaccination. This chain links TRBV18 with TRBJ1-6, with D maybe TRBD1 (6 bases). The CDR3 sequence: CASSPPTGLNSPLHF. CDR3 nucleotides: TGTGCCAGCTCACCACCGACAGGCCTTAATTCACCCCTCCACTTT. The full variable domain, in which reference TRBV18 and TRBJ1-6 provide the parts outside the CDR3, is NAGVMQNPRHLVRRRGQEARLRCSPMKGHSHVYWYRQLPEEGLKFMVYLQKENIIDESGMPKERFSAEFPKEGPSILRIQQVVRGDSAAYFCASSPPTGLNSPLHFGNGTRLTVT.